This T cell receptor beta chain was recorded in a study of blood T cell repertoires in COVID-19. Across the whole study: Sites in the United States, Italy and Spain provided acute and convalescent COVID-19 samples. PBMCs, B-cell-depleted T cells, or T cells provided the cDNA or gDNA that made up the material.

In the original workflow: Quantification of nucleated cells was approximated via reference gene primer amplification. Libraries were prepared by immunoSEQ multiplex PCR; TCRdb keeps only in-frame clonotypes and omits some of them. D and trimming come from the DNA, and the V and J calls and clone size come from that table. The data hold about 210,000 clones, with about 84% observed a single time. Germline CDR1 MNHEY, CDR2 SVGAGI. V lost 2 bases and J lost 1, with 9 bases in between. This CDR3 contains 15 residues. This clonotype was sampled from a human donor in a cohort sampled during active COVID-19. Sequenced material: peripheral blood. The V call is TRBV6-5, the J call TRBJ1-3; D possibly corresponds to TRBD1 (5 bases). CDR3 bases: TGTGCCAGCAGTTACGCCCAGGGATCTGGAAACACCATATATTTT. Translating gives CASSYAQGSGNTIYF.